This TCR beta chain is from a study of human T cells and chemical hapten exposure. Study overall: While the approximately 22-week study was under way, patients received diphenylcyclopropenone on the scalp every week. Study outcomes and limitations: Expanded TCRs produced significantly more large CDR3 similarity clusters than controls did.

The time point is: pre-sensitization, week 0. Treatment defined: therapeutic diphenylcyclopropenone sensitization with weekly scalp DPC. Total RNA extraction was carried out from unfractionated whole blood. Note on this clonotype: The antigen remains unidentified.

Unique molecular identifiers were linked by the library to individual cDNA molecules. TCRdb re-analysed the RACE reads in MiXCR, keeping a single row per CDR3 protein. The sample lists a few hundred thousand distinct CDR3 sequences, 7.5% to 9% occurring once. Per the germline V gene, CDR1 is SQVTM and CDR2 is ANQGSEA. Germline trimming cut 6 bases from V and 6 bases from J; bases unmatched to any gene: 7. CDR3 size: 13 residues. The V and J genes are TRBV29-1 and TRBJ2-7; 11 positions agree with TRBD1. Sample: whole blood, taken in connection with sensitization to the hapten diphenylcyclopropenone (DPC). This TCR came from a man aged 18 to 29 with alopecia areata. Some clones in this sample may be carry-over from other donors' samples. CDR3 in DNA: TGCAGCGTGGGTTCCGGGACAGGGGGCGAGCAGTACTTC. Residues: CSVGSGTGGEQYF.